The entry below gives a single T cell receptor beta chain sequence along with its context. These data originate in a study of identical twins' blood T cells. TCRdb re-analysed the 5' RACE reads in MiXCR, keeping a single row per CDR3 protein. The table has roughly 340,000 distinct CDR3 sequences, roughly 30% seen once; the top ten hold roughly 5.5%. The source of this sequence is a woman aged 18-49 years in good health. Sequenced sample: PBMCs.

CDR3 protein: CSVGLSRNYGYTF. In DNA, the CDR3 is TGCAGCGTTGGGTTGTCCAGGAACTATGGCTACACCTTC. The genes are TRBV29-1 and TRBJ1-2, with D uncertain. The CDR3 extends over 13 amino acids. Germline-derived CDR1 and CDR2 are SQVTM and ANQGSEA. Trimming removed 4 bases from V and 2 bases from J, with 11 bases in between. The full variable domain, in which reference TRBV29-1 and TRBJ1-2 provide the parts outside the CDR3, is SAVISQKPSRDICQRGTSLTIQCQVDSQVTMMFWYRQQPGQSLTLIATANQGSEATYESGFVIDKFPISRPNLTFSTLTVSNMSPEDSSIYLCSVGLSRNYGYTFGSGTRLTVV.